These T cell receptor beta chains were read from a single sample in a study of metastatic and nonmetastatic thyroid tumors. TCRdb re-analyzed the PCR reads using MiXCR. Among 12,000 or so clones listed, roughly 26% were seen once. The sample taken for sequencing was tumor tissue. These receptors were obtained from a female donor with papillary thyroid cancer or a benign thyroid nodule (not recorded which). Some clones in this sample may be carry-over from other donors' samples. The CDR3 runs from the conserved cysteine through the conserved F or W. D genes are given only for firm matches. Clone size is stated in some rows and not others, as once, few, many or a class when expanded.

v_call	clone_size	j_call	d_call	cdr3_aa	cdr3_nt
TRBV10-3	medium-sized	TRBJ1-1	TRBD1	CAISEGTGEYTEAFF	TGTGCCATCAGTGAAGGGACAGGGGAGTACACTGAAGCTTTCTTT
TRBV6-1	medium-sized	TRBJ1-1	NA	CASSESGPGTEAFF	TGTGCCAGCAGTGAAAGCGGGCCGGGGACTGAAGCTTTCTTT
TRBV6-1	few	TRBJ2-7	NA	CATSDWYEQYF	TGTGCCACCAGTGATTGGTACGAGCAGTACTTC
TRBV6-1	few	TRBJ2-7	TRBD1	CASIRGTGSTYEQYF	TGTGCCAGCATCAGGGGGACGGGTTCAACCTACGAGCAGTACTTC
TRBV12-3/TRBV12-4	few	TRBJ1-1	TRBD1	CASRSGTGTAFF	TGTGCCAGCAGATCCGGGACAGGGACTGCTTTCTTT
TRBV5-1	NA	TRBJ2-2	NA	CASSLGPRTNTGELFF	TGCGCCAGCAGCTTGGGTCCAAGAACAAACACCGGGGAGCTGTTTTTT
TRBV6-2/TRBV6-3	medium-sized	TRBJ2-1	TRBD2	CASSPTGGGHEQFF	TGTGCCAGCAGCCCCACGGGGGGGGGGCATGAGCAGTTCTTC
TRBV25-1	NA	TRBJ1-2	TRBD1	CASSEYRGTGENGYTF	TGTGCCAGCAGTGAATATAGAGGGACAGGGGAAAATGGCTACACCTTC
TRBV6-5	NA	TRBJ2-7	NA	CASSYSMDSYEQYF	TGTGCCAGCAGTTACTCGATGGACAGCTACGAGCAGTACTTC
TRBV12-3/TRBV12-4	NA	TRBJ2-5	TRBD2	CASSWASGSSGETQYF	TGTGCCAGCAGTTGGGCTAGCGGGAGTTCTGGGGAGACCCAGTACTTC
TRBV30	once	TRBJ2-2	TRBD1	CAKGQGDTGELFF	TGTGCCAAAGGACAGGGCGACACCGGTGAGCTGTTTTTT
TRBV12-3/TRBV12-4	medium-sized	TRBJ2-3	NA	CASRTGSSTDTQYF	TGTGCCAGCAGGACAGGTAGCAGCACAGATACGCAGTATTTT
TRBV28	few	TRBJ1-5	NA	CASSTGYRQPQHF	TGTGCCAGCAGTACAGGGTATCGTCAGCCCCAGCATTTT
TRBV2	NA	TRBJ2-2	TRBD2	CASKISSGSGTGERFF	TGTGCGAGCAAGATAAGTAGCGGGAGTGGCACCGGGGAGCGGTTTTTT
TRBV28	NA	TRBJ2-7	TRBD1	CASRSTGEEQYF	TGTGCCAGCAGGAGCACAGGGGAGGAGCAGTACTTC
TRBV14	many	TRBJ2-5	TRBD1	CASSQGQGAWGTQYF	TGTGCCAGCAGCCAGGGACAGGGGGCATGGGGGACCCAGTACTTC
TRBV28	NA	TRBJ2-5	NA	CASSPPTEPQETQYF	TGTGCCAGCAGTCCTCCGACAGAACCCCAAGAGACCCAGTACTTC
TRBV4-1	many	TRBJ2-1	NA	CASSHTLASARAEQFF	TGCGCCAGCAGCCATACCCTAGCGTCAGCTAGGGCTGAGCAGTTCTTC
TRBV19	few	TRBJ2-2	NA	CASSRDKNTGELFF	TGTGCCAGTAGCCGGGACAAGAACACCGGGGAGCTGTTTTTT
TRBV20-1	few	TRBJ1-2	NA	CSATGKPLGGAYGYTF	TGCAGTGCTACAGGGAAGCCTTTAGGAGGTGCATATGGCTACACCTTC